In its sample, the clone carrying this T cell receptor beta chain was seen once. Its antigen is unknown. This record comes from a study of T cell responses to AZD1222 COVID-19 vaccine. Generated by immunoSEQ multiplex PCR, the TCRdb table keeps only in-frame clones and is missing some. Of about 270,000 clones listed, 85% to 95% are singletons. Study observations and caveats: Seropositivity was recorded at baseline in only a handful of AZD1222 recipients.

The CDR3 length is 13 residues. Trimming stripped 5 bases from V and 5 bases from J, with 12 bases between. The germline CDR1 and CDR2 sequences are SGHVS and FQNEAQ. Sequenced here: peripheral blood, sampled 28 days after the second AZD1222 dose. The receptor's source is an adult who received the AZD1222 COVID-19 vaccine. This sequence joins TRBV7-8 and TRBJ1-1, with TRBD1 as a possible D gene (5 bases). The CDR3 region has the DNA TGTGCCAGCAGCCACCTGGGGGAGACTGAAGCTTTCTTT. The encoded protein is CASSHLGETEAFF.